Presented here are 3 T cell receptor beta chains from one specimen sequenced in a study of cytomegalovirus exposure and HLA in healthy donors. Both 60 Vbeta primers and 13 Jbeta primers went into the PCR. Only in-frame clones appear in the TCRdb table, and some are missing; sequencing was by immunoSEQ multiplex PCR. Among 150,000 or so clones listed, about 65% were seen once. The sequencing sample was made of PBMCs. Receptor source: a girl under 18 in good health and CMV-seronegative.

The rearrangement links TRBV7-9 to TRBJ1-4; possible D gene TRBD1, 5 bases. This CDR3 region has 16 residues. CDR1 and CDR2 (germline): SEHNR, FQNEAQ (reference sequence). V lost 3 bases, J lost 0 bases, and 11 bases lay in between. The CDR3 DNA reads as TGTGCCAGCAGCTTTGGAGGGACCGCAACTAATGAAAAACTGTTTTTT. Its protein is CASSFGGTATNEKLFF.

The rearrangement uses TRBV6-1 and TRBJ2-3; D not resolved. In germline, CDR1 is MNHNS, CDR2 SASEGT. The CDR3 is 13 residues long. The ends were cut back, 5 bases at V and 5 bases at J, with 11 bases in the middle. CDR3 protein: CASSSSPLDTQYF. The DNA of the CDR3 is TGTGCCAGCAGTTCCTCCCCTTTAGATACGCAGTATTTT.

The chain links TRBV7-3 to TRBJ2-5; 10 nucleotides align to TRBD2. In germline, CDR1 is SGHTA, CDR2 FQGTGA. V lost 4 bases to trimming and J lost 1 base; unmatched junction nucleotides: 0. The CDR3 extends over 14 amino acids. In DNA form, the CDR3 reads TGTGCCAGCAGCTGGACTAGCGGCCAAGAGACCCAGTACTTC. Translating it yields CASSWTSGQETQYF.